This T cell receptor beta chain was profiled in a study of T-cell memory formation after mild COVID-19 (dated by TCRdb to the early 2020s). Some background on the complete study: Most TCR sequence clusters were specific to one of the two donors. T-cell clones expanding and contracting after mild COVID-19 in a couple of donors were tracked by longitudinal TCRalpha and TCRbeta repertoire sequencing. Two young, previously healthy adult volunteers, one female and one male, were included in the cohort. Findings and caveats that apply to the study as a whole: From day 15 to 85, contracting clones showed balanced CD4/CD8 phenotypes, whereas a second wave of clones that expanded from day 15 to 37 leaned towards CD4+. SARS-CoV-2 specificity was not confirmed for the second-wave clones peaking on day 37. Contracting CD4+ clones turned up mainly in the CM and EM memory subsets, whereas EMRA was where CD8+ clones were enriched. Only two mild cases were covered by the study, and larger cohorts that include severe cases with pre-infection samples were considered necessary. Some responding clones were found in pre-infection memory, which suggests that pre-existing cross-reactive memory T cells took part in the SARS-CoV-2 response.

On this clonotype: Its cognate antigen has yet to be identified. Base qualities are not at hand, and no much larger clone is one base apart.

Inclusive of the bounding cysteine and phenylalanine, the CDR3 is 15 residues long. Only the CDR3 portion is preserved as DNA: 45 bases, with reading frame beginning at the first base. CDR1 and CDR2, per the germline V gene (reference sequence), are LNHDA and SQIVND. At the junction V is shortened by 7 bases and J by 4 bases, with 17 bases in between. Sequencing used an Illumina NovaSeq 6000. TCRalpha and TCRbeta cDNA libraries were constructed by 5'RACE with constant-segment primers, with sample barcodes and unique molecular identifiers being introduced. RNA was extracted from every sample with Trizol reagent. The libraries were amplified in two PCR steps, and the second step added a second sample barcode and Illumina TruSeq adapters. Sequencing of libraries was performed on an Illumina NovaSeq with 2 x 150 bp paired-end reads. The original methods were these. The reads were demultiplexed and collapsed into UMI-guided consensus sequences using migec v1.2.7. Using mixcr v2.1.11, UMI consensuses were aligned to TRA and TRB V and J templates and then assembled into clonotypes. A clonotype was counted as expanded or contracted only when both edgeR and NoisET called the clonotype significant, with the noise models trained on biological replicates. For edgeR calls, the cutoffs were a false discovery rate-adjusted p below 0.01 and a log2 fold-change threshold of 1. As an exploratory analysis of dynamics, max-normalized trajectories of the 1000 most abundant clonotypes were examined by PCA with hierarchical clustering. The CD4 or CD8 phenotype of responding clones was assigned using the separately sequenced CD4+ and CD8+ repertoires. TCRdb cleaned the public reads at Q25 with fastp, built clones with MiXCR and kept in-frame beta chains. Under each unique CDR3 protein, matching rows form one entry showing the most common genes and DNA. It is TCRdb's table, rather than the study itself, that gives the V and J calls and clone size. This sample lists some 50,000 distinct CDR3 sequences; 25% to 35% were detected once. The ten biggest clones cover 43% of the sample.

Ficoll-Paque density gradient centrifugation was used to isolate PBMCs. This receptor was taken from a man between 18 and 35 years old who had mild COVID-19 (a few samples of this study predate the infection). The sample titles of this study are shuffled in the database, so cell type and time point are left out; the donor was told from shared clones. The chain is made from TRBV19 and TRBJ1-5; the D gene is not confidently resolved. Sequenced sample: PBMCs or a T cell subset sorted from them (not recorded which). The sequenced DNA is TGTGCCAGTAAAGATGGAGTCGGGAGAAATCAGCCCCAGCATTTT. Its protein product is CASKDGVGRNQPQHF. The reference TRBV19 and TRBJ1-5 proteins fill in what lies around the CDR3, so the full variable domain reads DGGITQSPKYLFRKEGQNVTLSCEQNLNHDAMYWYRQDPGQGLRLIYYSQIVNDFQKGDIAEGYSVSREKKESFPLTVTSAQKNPTAFYLCASKDGVGRNQPQHFGDGTRLSIL.